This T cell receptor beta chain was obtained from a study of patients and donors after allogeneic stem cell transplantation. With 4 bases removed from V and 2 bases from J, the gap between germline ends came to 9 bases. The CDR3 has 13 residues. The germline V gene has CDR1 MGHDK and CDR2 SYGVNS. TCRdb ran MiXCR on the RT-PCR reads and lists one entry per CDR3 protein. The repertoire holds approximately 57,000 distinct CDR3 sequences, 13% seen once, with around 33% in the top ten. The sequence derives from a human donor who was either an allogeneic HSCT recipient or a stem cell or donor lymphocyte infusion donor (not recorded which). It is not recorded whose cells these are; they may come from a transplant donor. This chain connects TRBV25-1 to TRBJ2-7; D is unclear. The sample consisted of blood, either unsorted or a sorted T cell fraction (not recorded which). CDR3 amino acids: CASSAGETYEQYF. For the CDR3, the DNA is TGTGCCAGCAGTGCGGGTGAAACCTACGAGCAGTACTTC.